These T cell receptor beta chains were read from a single sample in a study of beta chain features in type 1 diabetes. Clones were read by immunoSEQ multiplex PCR, and TCRdb kept only the in-frame ones, dropping some. The repertoire has 330,000 or so clones, around 20% of them found once; the top ten carry under 0.055%. The sample was naive CD4+ T cells from blood. The source of these receptors is a woman aged 18 to 35 in good health. CDR3s include the opening cysteine and the closing phenylalanine or tryptophan. D genes are given only for firm matches. Expanded clones are given a class, and other clones once, few, many or no size at all.

TRBV30	TRBJ1-1	few	.	14	CAWSVLDSWTEAFF	TGTGCCTGGAGTGTACTTGACAGCTGGACTGAAGCTTTCTTT
TRBV30	TRBJ2-7	few	TRBD1	14	CAWSAGTGGNEQYF	TGTGCCTGGAGTGCTGGGACAGGGGGCAACGAGCAGTACTTC
TRBV30	TRBJ2-7	few	TRBD1	13	CAWSFGQGGEQYF	TGTGCCTGGAGTTTTGGACAGGGGGGAGAGCAGTACTTC
TRBV11-2	TRBJ2-1	few	TRBD2	17	CASSLVRLAGGRNEQFF	TGTGCCAGCAGCTTAGTTCGGCTAGCGGGAGGTAGGAATGAGCAGTTCTTC
TRBV5-6	TRBJ2-7	.	TRBD2	15	CASSWGLAGEYEQYF	TGTGCCAGCAGCTGGGGACTAGCGGGAGAGTACGAGCAGTACTTC
TRBV5-1	TRBJ2-2	.	.	16	CASSLMAPSGTGELFF	TGCGCCAGCAGCTTGATGGCCCCCTCGGGGACCGGGGAGCTGTTTTTT
TRBV29-1	TRBJ2-7	.	.	11	CSVEAGGEQYF	TGCAGCGTTGAAGCGGGTGGTGAGCAGTACTTC
TRBV10-3	TRBJ2-7	few	.	13	CAIRWNEGYEQYF	TGTGCCATCAGGTGGAATGAGGGCTACGAGCAGTACTTC
TRBV19	TRBJ2-7	few	TRBD1	13	CASSRTGMDEQYF	TGTGCCAGTAGTAGGACAGGGATGGACGAGCAGTACTTC
TRBV9	TRBJ1-1	.	.	13	CASSSRPDTEAFF	TGTGCCAGCAGCTCGAGGCCCGACACTGAAGCTTTCTTT